Shown below are 18 T cell receptor beta chains from a single sample sequenced in a study of shared clonotypes between healthy human individuals. Measured with immunoSEQ multiplex PCR; TCRdb has only the in-frame clones, and not every one. The top ten clones hold around 12% of a sample with about 490,000 clones, less than 80% of them seen once. Material for sequencing was PBMCs. The origin of the receptors is a woman in her thirties or forties in good health. Some clones in this sample may be carry-over from other donors' samples.

The chain joins TRBV9 to TRBJ2-7, with D possibly being TRBD1 (6 bases). The CDR3 has 14 amino acids. Per germline, CDR1 SGDLS and CDR2 YYNGEE. The ends were cut back, 0 bases at V and 4 bases at J, with 11 bases in the middle. The CDR3 region has the DNA TGTGCCAGCAGCGTAGGTCGGACAGATTACGAGCAGTACTTC. This translates into CASSVGRTDYEQYF.

The chain links TRBV7-3 to TRBJ1-1, with D uncertain. This CDR3 has 13 residues. Germline values: CDR1 SGHTA, CDR2 FQGTGA. Trimming cost V 6 bases and J 6 bases, with 14 bases left between them. The CDR3 bases are TGTGCCAGCAGTTCATACCTGGGGTCTGAAGCTTTCTTT. Protein sequence: CASSSYLGSEAFF.

This chain joins TRBV6-5 and TRBJ1-3, with unresolved D. Germline V gives CDR1 MNHEY, CDR2 SVGAGI. This CDR3 region has 15 residues. Trimming pared 0 bases from V and 2 bases from J, leaving 8 bases between. The DNA for the CDR3 is TGTGCCAGCAGTTACTCGATAGGGCCTGGAAACACCATATATTTT. Amino acid sequence: CASSYSIGPGNTIYF.

The J gene is TRBJ2-1, the V gene TRBV19; the match to TRBD1 covers 11 bases. After removal of 9 bases from V and 10 bases from J, the junction contained 8 bases not matched to a gene. The CDR3 sequence is 13 residues long. From germline, CDR1 is LNHDA and CDR2 SQIVND (reference sequence). For the CDR3, the DNA is TGTGCCAGCGCCGGGACAGGGGGATTAGAGCAGTTCTTC. This translates into CASAGTGGLEQFF.

This clone was found a few times. V and J are TRBV10-2 and TRBJ1-2; TRBD1 is a possible D gene (6 bases). The germline V and J ends were trimmed by 3 bases and 2 bases, with 7 bases remaining between them. Germline lookup yields CDR1 WSHSY and CDR2 SAAADI. CDR3 length equals 13 residues. CDR3 amino acids: CASSDRGNYGYTF. The DNA for the CDR3 is TGCGCCAGCAGTGACAGGGGAAACTATGGCTACACCTTC.

The chain has TRBV7-3 and TRBJ1-3, with D unclear. CDR1 and CDR2 from the germline V gene are SGHTA and FQGTGA. V gave up 2 bases and J gave up 7 bases, with 15 bases separating them. CDR3 size: 15 residues. The CDR3 spells CASSLGPPMANTIYF. The CDR3 DNA reads as TGTGCCAGCAGCTTAGGTCCCCCAATGGCGAACACCATATATTTT.

This clone was counted a few times. This sequence joins TRBV4-1 and TRBJ2-7; 9 bases map to TRBD1. CDR1 and CDR2 (germline): MGHRA, YSYEKL. This CDR3 region has 16 residues. With V trimmed by 2 bases and J by 1 base, 6 bases remained unmatched. Here the CDR3 reads CASSQFTGTGSYEQYF. CDR3 bases: TGCGCCAGCAGCCAATTCACCGGGACAGGGTCCTACGAGCAGTACTTC.

This clone appeared a single time. The V and J genes are TRBV27 and TRBJ1-1; TRBD1 matches 8 bases. V trimming: 6 bases; J trimming: 4 bases; junction bases outside the gene matches: 1. Germline CDR1 reads MNHEY; CDR2 reads SMNVEV (reference sequence). There are 12 residues in the CDR3. In DNA, the CDR3 is TGTGCCAGCAGCAGGGGGCGCACTGAAGCTTTCTTT. Amino acid sequence: CASSRGRTEAFF.

The J gene is TRBJ1-1, the V gene TRBV19; TRBD1 aligns across 10 bases. The CDR3 sequence is 19 residues long. CDR1 is LNHDA and CDR2 is SQIVND in the germline V gene (reference sequence). The V and J ends lost 7 bases and 0 bases, in that order; junction bases with no gene match: 17. The CDR3 here is CASIPLRETGGPMNTEAFF. The CDR3 DNA follows: TGTGCCAGTATTCCGCTCCGGGAGACAGGGGGCCCCATGAACACTGAAGCTTTCTTT.

The V call is TRBV6-5, the J call TRBJ2-2; 7 positions match TRBD1. The CDR3 runs to 13 residues. Per germline, CDR1 MNHEY and CDR2 SVGAGI. Losses at the gene ends were 6 bases for V and 5 bases for J; bases not matched to a gene: 3. The CDR3 loop reads CASRAGGTGELFF. For the CDR3, the DNA is TGTGCCAGCAGGGCAGGGGGTACCGGGGAGCTGTTTTTT.

The chain uses TRBV29-1 and TRBJ2-3; 11 nucleotides line up with TRBD2. Germline V lookup: CDR1 SQVTM, CDR2 ANQGSEA. This CDR3 region has 13 residues. After removal of 7 bases from V and 7 bases from J, the junction contained 7 bases not matched to a gene. In DNA, the CDR3 is TGCAGCGATACCGGGACTAGCGGTAATACGCAGTATTTT. Residues: CSDTGTSGNTQYF.

The chain links TRBV4-3 to TRBJ1-4; D gene unclear. This CDR3 spans 14 amino acids. V gave up 3 bases and J gave up 8 bases, with 13 bases separating them. Germline values: CDR1 LGHNA, CDR2 YSLEER. The CDR3 DNA reads as TGCGCCAGCAGCCACCAATTAAATCACGAAAAACTGTTTTTT. It is translated as CASSHQLNHEKLFF.

This clone was counted once. The chain uses TRBV18 and TRBJ2-3; TRBD2 might be the D (5 bases). Germline V gene lookup returns CDR1 KGHSH and CDR2 LQKENI. The V gene lost 3 bases and the J gene lost 4 bases, with 20 bases spanning the gap. This CDR3 contains 17 residues. The CDR3 DNA reads as TGTGCCAGCTCACCGTCGGACTCGGGGTGGCTTCCAGATACGCAGTATTTT. Encoded protein: CASSPSDSGWLPDTQYF.

This chain uses TRBV9 with TRBJ2-2; the D gene is possibly TRBD1 (5 bases). V lost 3 bases, J lost 4 bases, and 10 bases lay in between. CDR1 and CDR2 (germline): SGDLS, YYNGEE. The CDR3 is made up of 14 amino acids. The CDR3 reads CASSGSRGTGELFF. The CDR3 DNA reads as TGTGCCAGCAGCGGATCTAGGGGCACCGGGGAGCTGTTTTTT.

Concerning this clone: The sample holds other DNA sequences that translate to the same CDR3. J is TRBJ2-7 and V is TRBV5-1; D not resolved. The CDR3 contains 12 residues. The germline CDR1 and CDR2 sequences are SGHRS and YFSETQ. Trimming pared 2 bases from V and 0 bases from J, leaving 3 bases between. DNA for the CDR3: TGCGCCAGCAGCTTAAGCTCCTACGAGCAGTACTTC. Translation gives CASSLSSYEQYF.

A word on this clone: The sample has other DNA sequences that encode this CDR3 too. The chain combines TRBV6-1 with TRBJ2-1, with 10 bases fitting TRBD2. Germline V lookup: CDR1 MNHNS, CDR2 SASEGT. With V trimmed by 4 bases and J by 4 bases, 1 base remained unmatched. The length of the CDR3 is 14 residues. The chain's CDR3 is CASSGLAGYNEQFF. Written as DNA, the CDR3 is TGTGCCAGCAGTGGACTAGCGGGTTACAATGAGCAGTTCTTC.

The CDR3 DNA reads as TGTGCCATCAGTGATAAGGATAGCGGGAGGGTATCCGGGGAGCTGTTTTTT. Residues: CAISDKDSGRVSGELFF. The chain recombines TRBV10-3 with TRBJ2-2, with 11 bases aligning to TRBD2. J gave up 6 bases and V 3 bases, and 9 bases lay outside the gene matches. Germline CDR1 is ENHRY and CDR2 is SYGVKD. The CDR3 is made up of 17 amino acids.

The rearrangement uses TRBV18 and TRBJ2-1; 16 bases are shared with TRBD2. Trimming at V came to 3 bases and at J to 4 bases, leaving 3 bases not matched to a gene. The CDR3 has 17 amino acids. Per the germline V gene, CDR1 is KGHSH and CDR2 is LQKENI. CDR3 residues: CASSPGLAGGTYNEQFF. In nucleotides, the CDR3 is TGTGCCAGCTCACCGGGACTAGCGGGAGGGACATACAATGAGCAGTTCTTC.